A single sample gave rise to the 13 T cell receptor beta chains below, sequenced in a study of blood T cell repertoires in COVID-19. Profiling relied on immunoSEQ multiplex PCR, and the TCRdb table lists in-frame clones only, not all of them. The data contain roughly 380,000 clones, 75% to 90% of them singletons. Sequencing input: peripheral blood. The receptors were gathered from a woman in her thirties or forties with COVID-19, enrolled during active disease.

The rearrangement links TRBV18 to TRBJ1-1; D might be TRBD1 (5 bases). Trimming removed 0 bases from V and 4 bases from J, with 12 bases in between. Germline V gene data show CDR1 as KGHSH and CDR2 as LQKENI. The CDR3 extends over 15 amino acids. CDR3 DNA: TGTGCCAGCTCACCACCGTTCGCAGGGTCCACTGAAGCTTTCTTT. Amino acid sequence: CASSPPFAGSTEAFF.

This chain joins TRBV7-2 and TRBJ1-5, with D perhaps TRBD1 (6 bases). V lost 6 bases, J lost 0 bases, and 15 bases lay in between. CDR1 is SGHTA and CDR2 is FQGNSA in the germline V gene. CDR3 size: 16 residues. The CDR3 DNA is TGTGCCAGCAGACAGGGCGGCAGCCATAGCAATCAGCCCCAGCATTTT. This codes for CASRQGGSHSNQPQHF.

The rearrangement uses TRBV28 and TRBJ2-7; TRBD1 agrees at 9 bases. V dropped 2 bases and J dropped 6; count of bases not matched to a gene: 8. Per germline, CDR1 MDHEN and CDR2 SYDVKM. The CDR3 length is 15 residues. Here the CDR3 DNA reads TGTGCCAGCAGTTTAAGGGGGGACAGGGAGGGCGAGCAGTACTTC. This gives the protein CASSLRGDREGEQYF.

The chain recombines TRBV28 with TRBJ1-5; 8 positions match TRBD1. J lost 6 bases, V lost 11 bases, and 9 bases had no gene match. This CDR3 is 13 amino acids long. CDR1 and CDR2 (germline): MDHEN, SYDVKM. The CDR3 DNA reads TGTGCCGCCCGGACAGGGCTGGTTCAGCCCCAGCATTTT. Amino acids: CAARTGLVQPQHF.

The J gene is TRBJ2-4, the V gene TRBV28; TRBD1 might be the D (6 bases). Germline CDR1 reads MDHEN; CDR2 reads SYDVKM. This CDR3 comprises 16 residues. Trimming stripped 6 bases from V and 3 bases from J, with 18 bases between. CDR3 DNA: TGTGCCAGCAGAGTTTCGGACAGTAGGGGCAAAAACATTCAGTACTTC. It specifies CASRVSDSRGKNIQYF.

CDR3 loop: CASSLGVGGSGNTIYF. The CDR3 nucleotides read TGTGCCAGCAGCTTAGGTGTAGGGGGCTCTGGAAACACCATATATTTT. The gene calls are TRBV7-9 and TRBJ1-3, with a tentative D call TRBD1 (6 bases). This CDR3 contains 16 residues. The germline V gene has CDR1 SEHNR and CDR2 FQNEAQ (reference sequence). With 1 base removed from V and 0 bases from J, the gap between germline ends came to 10 bases.

This clone was seen only a few times. The gene calls are TRBV27 and TRBJ1-6; the D is unclear. V dropped 3 bases and J dropped 8 bases, with 5 bases sitting between them. The CDR3 totals 12 residues. CDR1 and CDR2 (germline): MNHEY, SMNVEV (reference sequence). In DNA, the CDR3 is TGTGCCAGCAGTTTTCTTGATTCACCCCTCCACTTT. Its translation: CASSFLDSPLHF.

The chain recombines TRBV27 with TRBJ1-5, with TRBD1 matching over 8 bases. This CDR3 has 14 amino acids. Per germline, CDR1 MNHEY and CDR2 SMNVEV (reference sequence). V dropped 10 bases and J dropped 4; count of bases not matched to a gene: 9. In nucleotides, the CDR3 is TGTGCCACCCGGGACAGGCCTTATAATCAGCCCCAGCATTTT. This sequence encodes CATRDRPYNQPQHF.

This rearrangement joins TRBV6-5 to TRBJ2-1, with TRBD2 identical over 15 bases. This CDR3 comprises 15 residues. V trimming: 8 bases; J trimming: 3 bases; junction bases outside the gene matches: 2. Germline CDR1 and CDR2: MNHEY and SVGAGI. The CDR3 region is CASGLAGGLYNEQFF. The CDR3 DNA is TGTGCCAGCGGACTAGCGGGGGGGCTCTACAATGAGCAGTTCTTC.

The chain is built from TRBV2 and TRBJ2-5; weak D call: TRBD2 (7 bases). Germline V gives CDR1 SNHLY, CDR2 FYNNEI. The length of the CDR3 is 14 residues. V was pared by 3 bases and J by 4 bases, with 12 bases between. The CDR3 DNA sequence: TGTGCCAGCAGTGACGGGGGAGGGGGAGAGACCCAGTACTTC. Its translation is CASSDGGGGETQYF. The full variable domain, rest sourced from reference TRBV2 and TRBJ2-5, is EPEVTQTPSHQVTQMGQEVILRCVPISNHLYFYWYRQILGQKVEFLVSFYNNEISEKSEIFDDQFSVERPDGSNFTLKIRSTKLEDSAMYFCASSDGGGGETQYFGPGTRLLVL.

This chain connects TRBV3-1 (or the pseudogene TRBV3-2) to TRBJ2-6; the D gene is possibly TRBD2 (6 bases). The CDR3 is made up of 17 amino acids. The germline V gene encodes CDR1 LGHDT and CDR2 YNNKEL (reference sequence). V was pared by 4 bases and J by 0 bases, with 13 bases between. CDR3: CASSPRDSSSGANVLTF. The CDR3 DNA is TGTGCCAGCAGCCCGAGGGACTCGAGCTCTGGGGCCAACGTCCTGACTTTC.

The rearrangement uses TRBV6-6 and TRBJ1-3; TRBD1 is a possible D gene (6 bases). The CDR3 length is 13 residues. Trimming cost V 5 bases and J 4 bases, with 9 bases left between them. The germline gives CDR1 MNHNY, CDR2 SVGAGI (reference sequence). CDR3 sequence (DNA): TGTGCCAGCAGTCACAGGGAAGGAAACACCATATATTTT. This gives the protein CASSHREGNTIYF.

The genes are TRBV6-2 or TRBV6-3 and TRBJ1-1, with 8 bases aligning to TRBD1. The V segment lost 4 bases and the J segment 5 bases; nucleotides outside the gene matches: 3. This CDR3 region has 13 residues. CDR1 and CDR2 from the germline V gene are MNHEY and SVGEGT. The CDR3 nucleotides are TGTGCCAGCAGTTGGTACAGGGGGACTGAAGCTTTCTTT. It translates to CASSWYRGTEAFF.